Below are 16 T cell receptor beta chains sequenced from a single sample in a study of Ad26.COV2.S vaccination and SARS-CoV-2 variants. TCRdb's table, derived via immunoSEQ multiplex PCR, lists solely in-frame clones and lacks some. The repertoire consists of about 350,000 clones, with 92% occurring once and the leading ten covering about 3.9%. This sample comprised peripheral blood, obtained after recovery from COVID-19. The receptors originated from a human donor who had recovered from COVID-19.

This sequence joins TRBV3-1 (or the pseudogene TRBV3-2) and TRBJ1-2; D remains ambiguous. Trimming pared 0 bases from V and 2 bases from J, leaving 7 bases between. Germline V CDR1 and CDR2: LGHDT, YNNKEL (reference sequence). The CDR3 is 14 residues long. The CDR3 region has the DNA TGTGCCAGCAGCCAAGATCACAGAAACTATGGCTACACCTTC. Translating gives CASSQDHRNYGYTF.

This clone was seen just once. The CDR3 is CAINTGTSGGDTGELFF. CDR3 nucleotide sequence: TGTGCCATCAATACCGGGACTAGCGGGGGGGACACCGGGGAGCTGTTTTTT. The chain uses TRBV10-3 and TRBJ2-2; 16 nucleotides line up with TRBD2. CDR3 length equals 17 residues. From germline, CDR1 is ENHRY and CDR2 SYGVKD. V lost 7 bases to trimming and J lost 3 bases; unmatched junction nucleotides: 5.

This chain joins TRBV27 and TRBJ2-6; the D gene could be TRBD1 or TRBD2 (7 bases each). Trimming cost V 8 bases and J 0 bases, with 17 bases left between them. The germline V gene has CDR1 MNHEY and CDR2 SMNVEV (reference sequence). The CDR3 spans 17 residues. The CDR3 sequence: CASSRGGGTSGANVLTF. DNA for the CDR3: TGTGCCAGCTCCCGGGGAGGGGGCACCTCTGGGGCCAACGTCCTGACTTTC. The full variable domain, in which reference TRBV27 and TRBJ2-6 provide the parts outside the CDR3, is EAQVTQNPRYLITVTGKKLTVTCSQNMNHEYMSWYRQDPGLGLRQIYYSMNVEVTDKGDVPEGYKVSRKEKRNFPLILESPSPNQTSLYFCASSRGGGTSGANVLTFGAGSRLTVL.

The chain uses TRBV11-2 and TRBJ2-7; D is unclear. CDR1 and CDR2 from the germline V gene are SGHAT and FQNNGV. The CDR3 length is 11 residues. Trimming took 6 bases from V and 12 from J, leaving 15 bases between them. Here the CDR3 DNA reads TGTGCCAGCAGTCCCCGGCTTGGCCTGTACTTC. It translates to CASSPRLGLYF. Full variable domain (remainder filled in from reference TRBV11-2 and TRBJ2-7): EAGVAQSPRYKIIEKRQSVAFWCNPISGHATLYWYQQILGQGPKLLIQFQNNGVVDDSQLPKDRFSAERLKGVDSTLKIQPAKLEDSAVYLCASSPRLGLYFGPGTRLTVT.

This CDR3 reads CASSLVDSYIQYF. In nucleotides, the CDR3 is TGTGCCAGCAGCTTGGTGGACAGTTACATTCAGTACTTC. This chain connects TRBV5-6 to TRBJ2-4, with a tentative D call TRBD1 (6 bases). This CDR3 contains 13 residues. CDR1 SGHDT and CDR2 YYEEEE come from the germline V gene. The V and J ends lost 0 bases and 8 bases respectively, with 9 bases between them.

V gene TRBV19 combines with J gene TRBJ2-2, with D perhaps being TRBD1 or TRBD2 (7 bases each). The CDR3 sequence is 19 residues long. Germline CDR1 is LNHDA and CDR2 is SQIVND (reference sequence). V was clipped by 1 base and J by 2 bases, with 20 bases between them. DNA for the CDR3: TGTGCCAGTAGTATAGCGATCGGCAGGGGGGGAGTAAACACCGGGGAGCTGTTTTTT. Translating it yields CASSIAIGRGGVNTGELFF.

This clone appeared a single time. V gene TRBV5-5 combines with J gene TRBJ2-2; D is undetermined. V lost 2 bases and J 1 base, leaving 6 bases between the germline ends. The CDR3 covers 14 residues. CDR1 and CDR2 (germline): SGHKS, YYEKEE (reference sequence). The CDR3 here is CASSFSGNTGELFF. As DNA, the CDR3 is TGTGCCAGCAGCTTCTCGGGGAACACCGGGGAGCTGTTTTTT.

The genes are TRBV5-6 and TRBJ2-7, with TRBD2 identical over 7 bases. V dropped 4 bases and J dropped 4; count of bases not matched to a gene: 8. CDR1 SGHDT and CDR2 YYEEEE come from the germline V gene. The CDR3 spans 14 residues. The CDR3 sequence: CASSPEGLPYEQYF. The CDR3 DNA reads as TGTGCCAGCAGCCCCGAGGGACTACCTTACGAGCAGTACTTC.

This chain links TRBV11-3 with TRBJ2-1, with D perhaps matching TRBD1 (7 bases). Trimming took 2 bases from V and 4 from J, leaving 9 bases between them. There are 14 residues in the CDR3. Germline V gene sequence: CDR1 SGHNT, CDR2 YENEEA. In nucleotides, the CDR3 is TGTGCCAGCAGCTTACAGGGGGGTTACAATGAGCAGTTCTTC. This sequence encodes CASSLQGGYNEQFF. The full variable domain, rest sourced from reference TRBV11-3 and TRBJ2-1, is EAGVVQSPRYKIIEKKQPVAFWCNPISGHNTLYWYLQNLGQGPELLIRYENEEAVDDSQLPKDRFSAERLKGVDSTLKIQPAELGDSAVYLCASSLQGGYNEQFFGPGTRLTVL.

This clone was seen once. The CDR3 DNA follows: TGTGCCAGCAGTCCGGGGGAAACTTACAATGAGCAGTTCTTC. Amino acids: CASSPGETYNEQFF. The rearrangement joins TRBV9 to TRBJ2-1, with a tentative D call TRBD2 (6 bases). The CDR3 totals 14 residues. Trimming removed 5 bases from V and 4 bases from J, with 13 bases in between. Germline CDR1 SGDLS, CDR2 YYNGEE.

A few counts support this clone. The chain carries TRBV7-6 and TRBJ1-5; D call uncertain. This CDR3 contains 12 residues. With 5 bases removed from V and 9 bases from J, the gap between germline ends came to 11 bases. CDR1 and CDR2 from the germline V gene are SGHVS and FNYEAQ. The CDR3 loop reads CASSLPGGPQHF. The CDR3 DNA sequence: TGTGCCAGCAGCCTCCCTGGTGGGCCCCAGCATTTT.

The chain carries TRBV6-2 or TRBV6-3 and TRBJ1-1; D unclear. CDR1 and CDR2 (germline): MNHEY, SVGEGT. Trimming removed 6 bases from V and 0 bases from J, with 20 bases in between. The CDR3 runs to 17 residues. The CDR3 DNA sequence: TGTGCCAGCAGCTATTTAGGCTACCCCTATATGAACACTGAAGCTTTCTTT. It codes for CASSYLGYPYMNTEAFF.

DNA for the CDR3: TGTGCCAGCAGTGTCACTGGTGGTGGAAACACCATATATTTT. It encodes CASSVTGGGNTIYF. The chain is built from TRBV2 and TRBJ1-3; D ambiguous. This CDR3 region has 14 residues. V shed 4 bases and J shed 3 bases, with 10 bases lying between them. Germline V gives CDR1 SNHLY, CDR2 FYNNEI. Full variable domain (remainder filled in from reference TRBV2 and TRBJ1-3): EPEVTQTPSHQVTQMGQEVILRCVPISNHLYFYWYRQILGQKVEFLVSFYNNEISEKSEIFDDQFSVERPDGSNFTLKIRSTKLEDSAMYFCASSVTGGGNTIYFGEGSWLTVV.

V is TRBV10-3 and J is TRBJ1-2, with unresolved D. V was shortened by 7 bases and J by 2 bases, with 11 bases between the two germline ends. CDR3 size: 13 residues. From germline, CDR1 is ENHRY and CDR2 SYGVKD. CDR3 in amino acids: CAIIGEPNYGYTF. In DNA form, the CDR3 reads TGTGCCATCATTGGGGAGCCGAACTATGGCTACACCTTC.

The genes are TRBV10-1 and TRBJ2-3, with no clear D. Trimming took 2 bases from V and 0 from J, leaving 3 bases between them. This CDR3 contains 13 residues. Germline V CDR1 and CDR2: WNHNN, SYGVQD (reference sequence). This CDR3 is CASSEHSTDTQYF. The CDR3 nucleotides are TGCGCCAGCAGTGAGCACAGCACAGATACGCAGTATTTT.

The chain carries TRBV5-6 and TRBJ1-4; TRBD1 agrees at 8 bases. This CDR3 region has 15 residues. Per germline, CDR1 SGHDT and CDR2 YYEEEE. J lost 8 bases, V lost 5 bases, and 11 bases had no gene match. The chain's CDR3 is CASSSTDRGWEKLFF. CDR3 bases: TGTGCCAGCAGTTCTACAGACAGGGGTTGGGAAAAACTGTTTTTT.